This is a list of T cell receptor beta chains from one sample in a study of blood T cell repertoires in COVID-19. Libraries were prepared by immunoSEQ multiplex PCR; TCRdb keeps only in-frame clonotypes and omits some of them. The top ten hold more than 1.4% of the sample, which has 410,000 or so clones, roughly 90% seen once. Material for sequencing was peripheral blood. Receptors were obtained from a woman in her 30s with active or convalescent COVID-19. Each CDR3 is given with its conserved first and last residue. Each record gives: clone size, J gene, D gene, CDR3 length, V gene, CDR3 protein, CDR3 DNA. The D gene is left open where the match is weak. The size field is filled for only some rows; it gives once, few, many or a size class.

NA,TRBJ1-5,TRBD1,16,TRBV19,CASSDNGQGIGQPQHF,TGTGCCAGTAGTGACAACGGACAGGGGATCGGCCAGCCCCAGCATTTT
once,TRBJ1-2,TRBD1,14,TRBV5-6,CASSRGGGITGYTF,TGTGCCAGCAGCAGAGGGGGCGGAATTACGGGCTACACCTTC
once,TRBJ1-2,TRBD1,14,TRBV20-1,CSASPRGTGDGYTF,TGCAGTGCTAGTCCTCGGGGGACAGGGGATGGCTACACCTTC
few,TRBJ1-1,NA,12,TRBV19,CASKFSGSEAFF,TGTGCCAGTAAATTTTCAGGTTCTGAAGCTTTCTTT
NA,TRBJ2-1,NA,13,TRBV5-1,CASSLGPAGEQFF,TGCGCCAGCAGCTTGGGACCCGCCGGGGAGCAGTTCTTC
few,TRBJ1-2,NA,14,TRBV19,CASSISGGRDGYTF,TGTGCCAGTAGTATTTCGGGGGGAAGGGATGGCTACACCTTC
NA,TRBJ2-1,TRBD2,14,TRBV18,CASSPWTSSNEQFF,TGTGCCAGCTCACCTTGGACTAGCAGCAATGAGCAGTTCTTC
NA,TRBJ1-1,NA,13,TRBV6-5,CASSSAKNTEAFF,TGTGCCAGCTCATCTGCGAAGAACACTGAAGCTTTCTTT
NA,TRBJ1-1,TRBD1,15,TRBV5-1,CASSLRTGKNTEAFF,TGCGCCAGCAGCTTGCGGACAGGGAAGAACACTGAAGCTTTCTTT
NA,TRBJ1-1,NA,13,TRBV3-1/TRBV3-2,CASSQSSGSEAFF,TGTGCCAGCAGCCAGTCCTCCGGGTCTGAAGCTTTCTTT
NA,TRBJ1-2,NA,13,TRBV6-5,CASSYNSVYGYTF,TGTGCCAGCAGTTATAATTCCGTCTATGGCTACACCTTC
NA,TRBJ2-2,TRBD2,15,TRBV4-2,CASSMTSGTIGELFF,TGTGCCAGCAGCATGACTAGCGGGACTATCGGGGAGCTGTTTTTT
NA,TRBJ1-3,NA,16,TRBV18,CASSPGIGEGRNTIYF,TGTGCCAGCTCACCCGGCATTGGGGAGGGACGGAACACCATATATTTT
NA,TRBJ2-1,TRBD2,15,TRBV5-1,CASSPPSGTHNEQFF,TGCGCCAGCAGTCCCCCCAGCGGGACCCACAATGAGCAGTTCTTC
NA,TRBJ2-2,TRBD1,14,TRBV24-1,CATRGQGNTGELFF,TGTGCCACCAGGGGACAGGGAAACACCGGGGAGCTGTTTTTT
NA,TRBJ2-2,TRBD2,13,TRBV27,CASSLRGAGELFF,TGTGCCAGCAGTTTACGGGGGGCCGGGGAGCTGTTTTTT
NA,TRBJ2-7,TRBD1,13,TRBV7-9,CASSLADRAEQYF,TGTGCCAGCAGCTTAGCCGACAGGGCCGAGCAGTACTTC
few,TRBJ1-1,TRBD1,16,TRBV6-2/TRBV6-3,CASSKWTGLLNTEAFF,TGTGCCAGCAGTAAATGGACAGGGCTATTGAACACTGAAGCTTTCTTT
NA,TRBJ1-1,TRBD1,17,TRBV18,CASSPPGTGGLGTEAFF,TGTGCCAGCTCACCACCCGGGACAGGAGGTTTGGGCACTGAAGCTTTCTTT
NA,TRBJ1-1,NA,14,TRBV7-9,CASSLAENRAEAFF,TGTGCCAGCAGCTTAGCGGAGAACCGGGCTGAAGCTTTCTTT
once,TRBJ2-2,NA,14,TRBV27,CASSHLIDAGELFF,TGTGCCAGCAGCCATTTGATAGATGCGGGGGAGCTGTTTTTT
NA,TRBJ2-2,NA,14,TRBV5-1,CASSQPDPGQKLFF,TGCGCCAGCAGCCAGCCAGATCCGGGACAAAAGCTGTTTTTT
NA,TRBJ1-1,TRBD1,15,TRBV9,CASSGRQGANTEAFF,TGTGCCAGCAGCGGCAGACAGGGGGCGAACACTGAAGCTTTCTTT
NA,TRBJ1-5,TRBD1,16,TRBV7-2,CASSLIQGASNQPQHF,TGTGCCAGCAGCTTAATACAGGGGGCGAGCAATCAGCCCCAGCATTTT
NA,TRBJ1-1,TRBD1,14,TRBV13,CASSLNRGFDEAFF,TGTGCCAGCAGCTTAAACAGGGGGTTTGATGAAGCTTTCTTT
NA,TRBJ1-2,TRBD1,14,TRBV6-5,CASSRDRERHGYTF,TGTGCCAGCAGTCGGGACAGGGAGCGACATGGCTACACCTTC
NA,TRBJ1-2,NA,14,TRBV19,CASSIEGHHYGYTF,TGTGCCAGTAGTATAGAGGGACACCACTATGGCTACACCTTC
NA,TRBJ1-2,NA,15,TRBV30,CAWSVGAGSLYGYTF,TGTGCCTGGAGTGTCGGTGCAGGTTCACTCTATGGCTACACCTTC
NA,TRBJ1-6,TRBD1,18,TRBV24-1,CATSDFPPTGGVRSPLHF,TGTGCCACCAGTGATTTTCCCCCTACAGGGGGGGTCAGATCACCCCTCCACTTT
NA,TRBJ1-2,NA,11,TRBV24-1,CATSGGNGYTF,TGTGCCACCAGCGGGGGAAATGGCTACACCTTC
NA,TRBJ2-7,NA,16,TRBV5-4,CASSLTSEGRFGEQYF,TGTGCCAGCAGCTTGACGTCGGAGGGGCGTTTTGGGGAGCAGTACTTC
NA,TRBJ2-2,NA,15,TRBV10-1,CASSDSRKSTGELFF,TGCGCCAGCAGCGACTCCCGGAAAAGCACCGGGGAGCTGTTTTTT
NA,TRBJ1-4,TRBD1,16,TRBV5-1,CASSPGTGGTNEKLFF,TGCGCCAGCAGCCCGGGGACAGGGGGCACTAATGAAAAACTGTTTTTT
NA,TRBJ2-2,TRBD1,16,TRBV5-1,CASSLVWTGYPGELFF,TGCGCCAGCAGCTTGGTGTGGACAGGTTACCCCGGGGAGCTGTTTTTT
NA,TRBJ1-4,NA,13,TRBV29-1,CSVGDSLNEKLFF,TGCAGCGTTGGCGACAGCCTTAATGAAAAACTGTTTTTT
NA,TRBJ2-5,NA,13,TRBV3-1/TRBV3-2,CASSQTSSETQYF,TGTGCCAGCAGCCAAACTAGCTCGGAGACCCAGTACTTC
NA,TRBJ2-1,NA,15,TRBV28,CASSLWRESYNEQFF,TGTGCCAGCAGTTTATGGAGGGAGTCCTACAATGAGCAGTTCTTC
NA,TRBJ2-7,NA,16,TRBV21-1,CASSFPLPRQGTVQYF,TGTGCCAGCAGCTTCCCCCTACCGCGACAGGGGACGGTGCAGTACTTC
NA,TRBJ2-2,NA,15,TRBV4-2,CASSQEAGAGGELFF,TGTGCCAGCAGCCAAGAGGCGGGGGCTGGCGGGGAGCTGTTTTTT
NA,TRBJ1-5,TRBD1,14,TRBV7-2,CASSSRTGSQPQHF,TGTGCCAGCAGCTCCCGGACAGGCAGTCAGCCCCAGCATTTT
NA,TRBJ1-5,TRBD1,18,TRBV2,CASSDRRDRAPRNQPQHF,TGTGCCAGCAGTGATAGGAGGGACAGGGCCCCGCGGAATCAGCCCCAGCATTTT
NA,TRBJ1-1,NA,14,TRBV7-8,CASSHREGNTEAFF,TGTGCCAGCAGCCACAGGGAAGGGAACACTGAAGCTTTCTTT
NA,TRBJ1-2,NA,11,TRBV5-6,CASSQNYGYTF,TGTGCCAGCAGTCAGAACTATGGCTACACCTTC
NA,TRBJ2-7,TRBD1,14,TRBV15,CATSTGQGHYEQYF,TGTGCCACCAGCACAGGACAGGGTCACTACGAGCAGTACTTC
NA,TRBJ2-2,NA,15,TRBV27,CASSLWTPDTGELFF,TGTGCCAGCAGTTTATGGACACCTGACACCGGGGAGCTGTTTTTT
NA,TRBJ2-7,NA,14,TRBV6-5,CASSIGTPTYEQYF,TGTGCCAGCAGTATTGGGACACCAACCTACGAGCAGTACTTC
NA,TRBJ1-5,TRBD1,15,TRBV10-3,CAISGTGSHNQPQHF,TGTGCCATCAGCGGGACAGGGAGTCACAATCAGCCCCAGCATTTT
once,TRBJ1-1,TRBD1,13,TRBV29-1,CSATGIGHTEAFF,TGCAGCGCGACAGGGATAGGGCACACTGAAGCTTTCTTT
NA,TRBJ2-6,NA,13,TRBV3-1/TRBV3-2,CASSHTGANVLTF,TGTGCCAGCAGCCATACTGGGGCCAACGTCCTGACTTTC
NA,TRBJ2-3,TRBD1,13,TRBV19,CASGDRGTDTQYF,TGTGCCAGCGGCGACAGGGGGACAGATACGCAGTATTTT
NA,TRBJ1-5,TRBD1,16,TRBV6-5,CASSYDGTGGSQPQHF,TGTGCCAGCAGTTACGACGGGACAGGGGGCAGTCAGCCCCAGCATTTT
NA,TRBJ1-5,NA,15,TRBV5-6,CASSRTEYSNQPQHF,TGTGCCAGCAGCAGGACTGAATATAGCAATCAGCCCCAGCATTTT
NA,TRBJ2-3,NA,17,TRBV6-1,CASSETGLAYWGDTQYF,TGTGCCAGCAGTGAGACCGGACTCGCTTATTGGGGAGATACGCAGTATTTT
NA,TRBJ1-5,TRBD1,15,TRBV6-5,CASKTTGEINQPQHF,TGTGCCAGCAAGACCACAGGGGAGATCAATCAGCCCCAGCATTTT
NA,TRBJ2-7,TRBD2,16,TRBV3-1/TRBV3-2,CASSQEWGTSNYEQYF,TGTGCCAGCAGCCAAGAGTGGGGGACTAGCAACTACGAGCAGTACTTC